Listed below are T cell receptor beta chains from one sample, sequenced in a study of cytomegalovirus exposure and HLA in healthy donors. This table comes from immunoSEQ multiplex PCR, and its TCRdb copy is limited to in-frame clones, with some not included. The data contain 200,000 to 250,000 clones, around 82% of them seen just once; the ten biggest clones take up just under 3%. Sequencing was done on a sample of PBMCs. The receptors derive from a woman in her thirties in good health and CMV-seronegative. Both conserved end residues are part of each CDR3. Fields, in order: clone size, V gene, J gene, D gene, CDR3 protein, CDR3 DNA. The D gene is left open where the match is weak. The listing skips clone size in some rows; elsewhere it reads once, few, many or a size class.

>.|TRBV4-2|TRBJ2-1|TRBD2
CASSQGYRGRALDEQFF
TGTGCCAGCAGCCAAGGCTACCGCGGGAGGGCCCTAGATGAGCAGTTCTTC
>once|TRBV19|TRBJ2-1|.
CASSMVGVARPNEQFF
TGTGCCAGTAGTATGGTAGGGGTAGCCAGGCCCAATGAGCAGTTCTTC
>.|TRBV6-1|TRBJ2-5|.
CASSPYKIGGETQYF
TGTGCCAGCAGTCCTTATAAGATTGGCGGAGAGACCCAGTACTTC
>once|TRBV30|TRBJ1-3|TRBD1
CARTGTGTGNTIYF
TGTGCCCGGACCGGGACAGGGACTGGAAACACCATATATTTT
>.|TRBV2|TRBJ2-7|.
CASKERVTTYEQYF
TGTGCCAGCAAGGAGCGAGTTACTACCTACGAGCAGTACTTC
>.|TRBV6-1|TRBJ2-7|.
CASSGRGYEQYF
TGTGCCAGCAGCGGACGGGGCTACGAGCAGTACTTC
>few|TRBV19|TRBJ2-5|TRBD1
CASSTRDRGHGTQYF
TGTGCCAGTAGTACTCGGGACAGGGGGCATGGGACCCAGTACTTC
>.|TRBV5-1|TRBJ2-1|.
CASSLDPGVNNEQFF
TGCGCCAGCAGCTTGGATCCGGGGGTAAACAATGAGCAGTTCTTC
>.|TRBV5-1|TRBJ2-3|TRBD2
CASSLYVAGDTDTQYF
TGCGCCAGCAGCTTGTATGTAGCGGGGGACACAGATACGCAGTATTTT
>once|TRBV7-9|TRBJ1-1|TRBD1
CASSTTDRGRVGGTEAFF
TGTGCCAGCAGCACCACGGACAGGGGGCGCGTCGGAGGCACTGAAGCTTTCTTT
>.|TRBV27|TRBJ2-1|.
CASSQLDNEQFF
TGTGCCAGCAGTCAACTAGACAATGAGCAGTTCTTC
>.|TRBV15|TRBJ1-2|.
CATSSITGSYYGYTF
TGTGCCACCAGCAGCATTACAGGTAGCTACTATGGCTACACCTTC
>once|TRBV30|TRBJ1-4|TRBD1
CAWTDGTGGGSEKLFF
TGTGCCTGGACCGACGGGACAGGGGGCGGAAGTGAAAAACTGTTTTTT
>.|TRBV5-1|TRBJ2-7|.
CASSLDRVPAYEQYF
TGCGCCAGCAGCTTGGACAGGGTACCCGCCTACGAGCAGTACTTC
>.|TRBV6-5|TRBJ1-2|TRBD1
CASSYSTGNMGYTF
TGTGCCAGCAGTTACTCGACAGGGAATATGGGCTACACCTTC
>.|TRBV19|TRBJ2-6|.
CASGQSPTSGANVLTF
TGTGCCAGCGGACAGTCGCCAACCTCTGGGGCCAACGTCCTGACTTTC
>.|TRBV19|TRBJ2-3|TRBD2
CASRAGWSTDTQYF
TGTGCCAGTAGAGCGGGATGGTCCACAGATACGCAGTATTTT
>.|TRBV9|TRBJ2-7|TRBD2
CASSSRDYSGGEQYF
TGTGCCAGCAGCTCCCGGGACTACTCCGGGGGGGAGCAGTACTTC
>few|TRBV29-1|TRBJ1-2|TRBD1
CSVWDTGTGVGYTF
TGCAGCGTTTGGGATACCGGGACAGGGGTTGGCTACACCTTC
>few|TRBV5-1|TRBJ2-7|.
CASSGQSSYEQYF
TGCGCCAGCAGCGGACAAAGCTCCTACGAGCAGTACTTC
>.|TRBV5-1|TRBJ1-1|.
CASSTTGPNTEAFF
TGCGCCAGCAGTACCACAGGCCCGAACACTGAAGCTTTCTTT
>once|TRBV19|TRBJ2-7|.
CASSTGGTATYEQYF
TGTGCCAGTAGTACGGGGGGGACAGCCACCTACGAGCAGTACTTC
>.|TRBV9|TRBJ1-2|.
CASSVGTAGVGYGYTF
TGTGCCAGCAGCGTAGGTACGGCAGGGGTAGGCTATGGCTACACCTTC
>.|TRBV9|TRBJ2-5|TRBD1
CASSFTGALETQYF
TGTGCCAGCAGCTTCACAGGGGCCCTCGAGACCCAGTACTTC
>.|TRBV5-1|TRBJ2-7|.
CASSLDGYEQYF
TGCGCCAGCAGCTTGGACGGCTACGAGCAGTACTTC
>few|TRBV6-5|TRBJ2-3|.
CASSYSFEDTQYF
TGTGCCAGCAGTTACTCATTTGAGGATACGCAGTATTTT
>.|TRBV6-5|TRBJ1-1|.
CASSPSSTEAFF
TGTGCCAGCAGCCCTTCCTCCACTGAAGCTTTCTTT
>.|TRBV7-9|TRBJ2-7|TRBD2
CASSLTSGSSYEQYF
TGTGCCAGCAGCCTCACTAGCGGGAGTTCTTACGAGCAGTACTTC
>.|TRBV29-1|TRBJ2-5|TRBD1
CSGTRTGYQETQYF
TGCAGTGGTACTCGGACAGGGTACCAAGAGACCCAGTACTTC
>.|TRBV2|TRBJ1-1|.
CASSGTAGPDTEAFF
TGTGCCAGCAGTGGTACAGCGGGGCCTGACACTGAAGCTTTCTTT
>once|TRBV5-1|TRBJ2-5|.
CASSFRRNPGETQYF
TGCGCCAGCAGCTTCCGACGGAACCCGGGGGAGACCCAGTACTTC
>.|TRBV7-2|TRBJ1-3|.
CASTLWGEIEGTTIYF
TGTGCCAGCACCCTCTGGGGGGAAATTGAGGGGACCACCATATATTTT
>.|TRBV27|TRBJ2-7|TRBD2
CASRDGGVLPYEQYF
TGTGCCAGCAGAGATGGGGGGGTCCTACCTTACGAGCAGTACTTC
>.|TRBV27|TRBJ1-1|TRBD1
CASSRTGFSNTEAFF
TGTGCCAGCAGCCGGACAGGGTTTTCGAACACTGAAGCTTTCTTT
>.|TRBV6-5|TRBJ2-1|.
CASSPMRGSYNEQFF
TGTGCCAGCAGCCCGATGCGGGGATCCTACAATGAGCAGTTCTTC
>.|TRBV11-2|TRBJ2-5|.
CASSLQVGLETQYF
TGTGCCAGCAGCTTGCAGGTGGGACTGGAGACCCAGTACTTC
>.|TRBV4-2|TRBJ2-1|TRBD2
CASRKESGRGVYNEQFF
TGTGCCAGCAGAAAGGAGAGCGGGAGAGGGGTTTACAATGAGCAGTTCTTC
>.|TRBV7-9|TRBJ2-1|TRBD1
CASSFFGGLTGDYNEQFF
TGTGCCAGCAGCTTCTTTGGCGGTTTGACAGGGGACTACAATGAGCAGTTCTTC
>.|TRBV29-1|TRBJ1-2|.
CSVVFSDSYPNYGYTF
TGCAGCGTTGTTTTCTCGGACAGCTATCCTAACTATGGCTACACCTTC
>.|TRBV30|TRBJ2-7|.
CAWSVVRTLSGPNFYEQYF
TGTGCCTGGAGCGTAGTAAGGACGCTCAGCGGGCCAAACTTCTACGAGCAGTACTTC
>once|TRBV9|TRBJ2-3|TRBD2
CASSVVTSGSASDTQYF
TGTGCCAGCAGCGTAGTTACTAGCGGGAGTGCCTCAGATACGCAGTATTTT
>.|TRBV5-1|TRBJ2-1|.
CASSFDAGASREQFF
TGCGCCAGCAGCTTCGATGCAGGGGCCTCGAGGGAGCAGTTCTTC
>.|TRBV2|TRBJ1-2|.
CASRGEGAGYTF
TGTGCCAGCAGGGGGGAGGGTGCCGGCTACACCTTC
>few|TRBV9|TRBJ2-2|.
CASSARPLASTGELFF
TGTGCCAGCAGCGCCCGACCTCTAGCGAGCACCGGGGAGCTGTTTTTT
>.|TRBV7-9|TRBJ1-2|.
CASSLALRGYTF
TGTGCCAGCAGCTTAGCTCTACGCGGCTACACCTTC
>.|TRBV7-2|TRBJ1-4|TRBD1
CASRGQGRTNEKLFF
TGTGCCAGCAGGGGACAGGGAAGGACTAATGAAAAACTGTTTTTT
>.|TRBV6-5|TRBJ1-2|.
CASSASGNRGGYPF
TGTGCCAGCAGTGCATCCGGGAACCGGGGTGGCTACCCCTTC
>few|TRBV2|TRBJ2-3|TRBD2
CASSAGGSTDTQYF
TGTGCCAGCAGCGCGGGAGGTAGCACAGATACGCAGTATTTT
>few|TRBV7-2|TRBJ2-5|TRBD2
CASSLGPGGETQYF
TGTGCCAGCAGTTTGGGGCCGGGGGGAGAGACCCAGTACTTC